This entry features one T cell receptor (beta chain) sequence. The target of this receptor is not known. No base-level quality is on record; no much larger clone is a single base apart. The V end loses 9 bases and the J end loses 2 bases, and a stretch of 17 bases separates them. The germline V gene specifies MNHEY as CDR1 and SVGAGI as CDR2. The CDR3 has 15 amino acids, counting the end cysteine and phenylalanine. Here the CDR3 DNA is all that survives: 45 bases in frame from base 1. One collaborating source in Seattle enrolled patients while the patients were actively infected and followed the patients over time throughout the course of disease. Collaborating institutions collected whole blood in K2EDTA tubes following their own protocols. For TCRbeta analysis, collaborators shipped samples in one of three forms: frozen whole blood, isolated PBMCs, or DNA extracted from either of those sample types.

This record belongs to a study of blood T cell repertoires in COVID-19 (dated by TCRdb to 2019 to 2021). Study-wide context: Samples covering the acute and convalescent phases of COVID-19 were provided by collaborators in the United States, Italy and Spain. Sample metadata almost always included a de-identified subject ID, COVID-19 status, age in years and sex. The material from the prospective study consisted of cDNA or gDNA derived from T cells, B-cell-depleted T cells, or PBMCs. The repertoires were released in a freely available public database meant as a resource for research on the immune response to SARS-CoV-2. Subjects who had been exposed to COVID-19, were actively infected with it, or had recovered from it provided the deeply sampled blood TCRbeta repertoires that made up the dataset. Where HLA class I and class II types were available, the types were taken from metadata supplied by the sample provider, not from assay-based typing. Samples came from the ongoing ImmuneRACE study (first 160 participants) plus 1,254 subjects from 6 global collaborators. Results and caveats for the whole study, not just this receptor: The amount of clinical and demographic metadata varied by source and participant and was provided uncurated.

TCRbeta CDR3 regions were amplified from genomic DNA by means of the immunoSEQ Assay, a bias-controlled multiplex PCR. Processing in the source paper ran as follows. The number of nucleated cells in each sample was estimated from the amplification of reference gene primers within the assay. Sequence reads were collapsed and filtered to measure the absolute abundance of every unique TCRbeta CDR3 rearrangement. For each sample, productive Simpson clonality was calculated as the square root of Simpson's diversity index over productive rearrangements. TCRdb carries this immuneACCESS record with in-frame sequences only. Its versions omit some clonotypes, under half of them owing to an unresolved V gene in the studies checked, with the rest unexplained. The D gene and trimming were derived from the DNA, and the V and J assignments and clone size from that table. This sample has 300,000 to 400,000 clones in its table, and about 89% of those were observed once. The ten largest clonotypes hold about 6.9% of the sample.

Sequencing was carried out using peripheral blood. This sequence uses TRBV6-5 and TRBJ1-5; a tentative D call is TRBD1 (6 bases match). The receptor's source is a woman between 50 and 59 years old with COVID-19, enrolled during active disease. In nucleotides, the sequence is TGTGCCAGTCTCCGGGACGGGGGGCGCAATCAGCCCCAGCATTTT. It is translated as CASLRDGGRNQPQHF.